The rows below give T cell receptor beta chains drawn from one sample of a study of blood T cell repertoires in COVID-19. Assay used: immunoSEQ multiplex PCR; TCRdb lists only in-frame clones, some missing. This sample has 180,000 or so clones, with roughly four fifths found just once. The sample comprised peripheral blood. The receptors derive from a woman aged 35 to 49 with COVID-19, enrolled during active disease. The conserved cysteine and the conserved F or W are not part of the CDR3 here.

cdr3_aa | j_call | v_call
AWTPTGGYEQY | TRBJ2-7 | TRBV30
ASSYGGAHNSPLH | TRBJ1-6 | TRBV6-5
ASSLGGVTQY | TRBJ2-3 | TRBV6-2/TRBV6-3
ASSLAGEAEAF | TRBJ1-1 | TRBV5-4
ASSRGQHYGYT | TRBJ1-2 | TRBV6-5
ASSQPGTGELF | TRBJ2-2 | TRBV4-1
ASSQEWRTQY | TRBJ2-5 | TRBV3-1/TRBV3-2
AWSVRGTEAF | TRBJ1-1 | TRBV30
AIQEVHLNSPLH | TRBJ1-6 | TRBV28
ASSLAWTRPLAGQETQY | TRBJ2-5 | TRBV11-2
ASSHVGQGVEAF | TRBJ1-1 | TRBV4-2